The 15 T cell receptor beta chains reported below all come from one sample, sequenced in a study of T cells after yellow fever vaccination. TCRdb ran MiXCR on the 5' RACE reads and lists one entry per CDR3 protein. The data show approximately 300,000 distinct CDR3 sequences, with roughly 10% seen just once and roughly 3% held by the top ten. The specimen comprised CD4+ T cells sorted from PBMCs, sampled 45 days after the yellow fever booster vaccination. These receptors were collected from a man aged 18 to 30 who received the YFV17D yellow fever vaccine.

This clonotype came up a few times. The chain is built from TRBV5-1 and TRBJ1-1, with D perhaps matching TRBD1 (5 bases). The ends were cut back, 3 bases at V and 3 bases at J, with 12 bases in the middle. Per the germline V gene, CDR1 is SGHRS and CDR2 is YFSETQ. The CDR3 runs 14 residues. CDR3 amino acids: CASSWSGTDTEAFF. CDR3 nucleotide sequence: TGCGCCAGCAGCTGGTCCGGGACGGACACTGAAGCTTTCTTT.

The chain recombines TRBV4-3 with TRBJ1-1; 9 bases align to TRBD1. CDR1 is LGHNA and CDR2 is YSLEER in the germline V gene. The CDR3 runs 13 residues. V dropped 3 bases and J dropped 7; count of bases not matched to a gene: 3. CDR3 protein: CASSHRTGDEAFF. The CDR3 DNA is TGCGCCAGCAGCCATAGGACAGGGGATGAAGCTTTCTTT.

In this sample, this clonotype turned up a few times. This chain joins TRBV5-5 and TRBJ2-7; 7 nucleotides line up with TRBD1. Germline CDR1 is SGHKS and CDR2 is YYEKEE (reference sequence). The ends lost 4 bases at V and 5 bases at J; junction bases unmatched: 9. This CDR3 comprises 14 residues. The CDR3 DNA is TGTGCCAGCAGCGTACAGGGGCCCCCCAACGAGCAGTACTTC. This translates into CASSVQGPPNEQYF.

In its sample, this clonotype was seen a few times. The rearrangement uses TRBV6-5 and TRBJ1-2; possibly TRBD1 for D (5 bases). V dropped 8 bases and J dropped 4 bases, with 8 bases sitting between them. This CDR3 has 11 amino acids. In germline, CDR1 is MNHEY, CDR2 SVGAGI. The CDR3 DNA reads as TGTGCCAGCGGTGACAGCTATGGCTACACCTTC. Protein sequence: CASGDSYGYTF.

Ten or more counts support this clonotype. The CDR3 is CASSQTQGIEQYF. The CDR3 DNA sequence: TGCGCCAGCAGTCAAACACAGGGGATTGAGCAGTACTTC. The chain joins TRBV10-2 to TRBJ2-7; TRBD1 agrees at 7 bases. The CDR3 has 13 amino acids. Trimming removed 5 bases from V and 7 bases from J; junction bases left unmatched: 8. Germline values: CDR1 WSHSY, CDR2 SAAADI.

The CDR3 DNA reads as TGTGCCAGCAGCTCCATTAGAGCGGGAGCTTACGAGCAGTACGTC. Its translation is CASSSIRAGAYEQYV. The gene calls are TRBV7-2 and TRBJ2-7; 8 nucleotides match TRBD2. With V trimmed by 4 bases and J by 4 bases, 9 bases remained unmatched. The CDR3 runs 15 residues. Germline V lookup: CDR1 SGHTA, CDR2 FQGNSA.

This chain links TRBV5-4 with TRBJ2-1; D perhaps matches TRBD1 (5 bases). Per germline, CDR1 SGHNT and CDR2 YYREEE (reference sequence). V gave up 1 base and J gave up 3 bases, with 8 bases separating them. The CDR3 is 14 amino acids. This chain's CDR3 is CASSLKGLYNEQFF. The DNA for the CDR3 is TGTGCCAGCAGCTTGAAGGGGCTCTACAATGAGCAGTTCTTC. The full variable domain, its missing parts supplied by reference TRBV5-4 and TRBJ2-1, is ETGVTQSPTHLIKTRGQQVTLRCSSQSGHNTVSWYQQALGQGPQFIFQYYREEENGRGNFPPRFSGLQFPNYSSELNVNALELDDSALYLCASSLKGLYNEQFFGPGTRLTVL.

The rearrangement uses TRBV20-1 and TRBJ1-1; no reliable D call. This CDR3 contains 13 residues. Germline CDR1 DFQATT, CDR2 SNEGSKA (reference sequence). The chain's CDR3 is CSLPGLGEVEAFF. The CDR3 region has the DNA TGCAGCCTTCCGGGCCTCGGGGAAGTTGAAGCTTTCTTT.

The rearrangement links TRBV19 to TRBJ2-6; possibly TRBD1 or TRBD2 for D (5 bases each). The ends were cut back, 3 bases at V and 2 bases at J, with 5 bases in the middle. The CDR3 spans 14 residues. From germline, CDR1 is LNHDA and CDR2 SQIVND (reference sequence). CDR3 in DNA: TGTGCCAGTAGTATGGGGGCTGGGGCCAACGTCCTGACTTTC. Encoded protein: CASSMGAGANVLTF.

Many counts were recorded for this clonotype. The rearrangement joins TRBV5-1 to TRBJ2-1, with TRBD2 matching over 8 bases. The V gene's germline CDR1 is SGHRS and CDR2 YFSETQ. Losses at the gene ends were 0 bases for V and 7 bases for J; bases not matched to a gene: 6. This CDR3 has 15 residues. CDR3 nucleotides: TGCGCCAGCAGCTTGGCGGGGGGGTTCAAGAATGAGCAGTTCTTC. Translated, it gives CASSLAGGFKNEQFF.

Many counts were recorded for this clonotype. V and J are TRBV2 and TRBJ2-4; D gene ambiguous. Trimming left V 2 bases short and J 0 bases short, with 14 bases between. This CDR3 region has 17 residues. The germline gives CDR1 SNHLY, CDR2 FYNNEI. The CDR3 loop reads CASSETAIGLAKNIQYF. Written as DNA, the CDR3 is TGTGCCAGCAGTGAAACGGCAATTGGGCTAGCCAAAAACATTCAGTACTTC.

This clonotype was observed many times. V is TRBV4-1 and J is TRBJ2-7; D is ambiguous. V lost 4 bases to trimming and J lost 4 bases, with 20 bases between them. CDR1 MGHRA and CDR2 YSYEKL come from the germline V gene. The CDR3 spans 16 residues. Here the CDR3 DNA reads TGCGCCAGCAGCCGAGAAATGGGCACCCCCCGTTACGAGCAGTACGTC. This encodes CASSREMGTPRYEQYV.

The CDR3 here is CATSDNSGGHTDTQYF. In nucleotides, the CDR3 is TGTGCCACCAGTGACAATAGCGGGGGCCACACAGATACGCAGTATTTT. V gene TRBV24-1 combines with J gene TRBJ2-3; 9 bases match TRBD2. V lost 4 bases to trimming and J lost 2 bases; unmatched junction nucleotides: 6. The length of the CDR3 is 16 residues. Germline V CDR1 and CDR2: KGHDR, SFDVKD.

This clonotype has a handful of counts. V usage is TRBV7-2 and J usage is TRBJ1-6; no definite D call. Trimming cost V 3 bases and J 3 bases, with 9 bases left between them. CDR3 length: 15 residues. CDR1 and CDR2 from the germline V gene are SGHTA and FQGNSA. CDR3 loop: CASSLGGGYNSPLHF. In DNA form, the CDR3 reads TGTGCCAGCAGCTTGGGTGGCGGCTATAATTCACCCCTCCACTTT.

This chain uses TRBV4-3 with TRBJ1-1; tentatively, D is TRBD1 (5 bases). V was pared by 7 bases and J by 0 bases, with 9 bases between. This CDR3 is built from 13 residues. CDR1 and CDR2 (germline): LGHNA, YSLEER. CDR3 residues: CASTREVNTEAFF. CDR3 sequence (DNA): TGCGCCAGCACCAGGGAGGTGAACACTGAAGCTTTCTTT.